This T cell receptor beta chain was sequenced during a study of shared clonotypes between healthy human individuals. CDR3 length: 15 amino acids. Per the germline V gene, CDR1 is MNHEY and CDR2 is SMNVEV (reference sequence). V lost 2 bases and J lost 0, with 11 bases in between. TCRdb keeps only in-frame clones here, not all; method: immunoSEQ multiplex PCR. The repertoire consists of fewer than 1.6 million clones, with less than 99% occurring once and the leading ten covering 0.36%. Sequencing used naive CD4+ T cells sorted from blood. Subset specified: CD45RA+ positively selected. The rearrangement joins TRBV27 to TRBJ2-7; D possibly corresponds to TRBD2 (6 bases). This sequence was found in a man aged 30 to 39 in good health. The chain's CDR3 is CASSLNGSPSYEQYF. The CDR3 DNA reads TGTGCCAGCAGTTTAAACGGGAGCCCCTCCTACGAGCAGTACTTC.